This T cell receptor beta chain was recorded in a study of T cell responses to AZD1222 COVID-19 vaccine. The sample holds a few counts of this clone. Clones were read by immunoSEQ multiplex PCR, and TCRdb kept only the in-frame ones, dropping some. This table has just under 100,000 clones, about 88% appearing once. Germline values: CDR1 WSHSY, CDR2 SAAADI. With 6 bases clipped from V and 5 bases from J, the junction kept 7 bases outside the gene matches. This CDR3 region has 15 residues. This chain uses TRBV10-2 with TRBJ2-2; TRBD1 aligns across 9 bases. This TCR was recovered from an adult in good health. This specimen consisted of peripheral blood, obtained on day 0 of AZD1222 vaccination. The CDR3 sequence: CASRLQGAETGELFF. The CDR3 DNA is TGCGCCAGCAGGTTACAGGGGGCTGAGACCGGGGAGCTGTTTTTT.